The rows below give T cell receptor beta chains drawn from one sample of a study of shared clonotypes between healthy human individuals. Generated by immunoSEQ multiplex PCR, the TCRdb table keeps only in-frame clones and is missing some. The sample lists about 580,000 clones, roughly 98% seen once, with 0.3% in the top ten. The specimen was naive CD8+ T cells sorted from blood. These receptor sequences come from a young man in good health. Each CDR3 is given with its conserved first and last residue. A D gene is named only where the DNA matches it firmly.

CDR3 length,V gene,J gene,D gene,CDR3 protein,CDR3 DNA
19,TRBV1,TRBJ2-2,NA,CTSSQDSVCGSQNTGELFF,TGCACCAGCAGCCAAGATTCGGTATGCGGCAGTCAGAACACCGGGGAGCTGTTTTTT
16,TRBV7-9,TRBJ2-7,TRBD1,CASRRHKDRGAHEQYF,TGTGCCAGCAGACGACACAAGGACAGGGGCGCCCACGAGCAGTACTTC
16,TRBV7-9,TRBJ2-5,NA,CASSDTNLAPQETQYF,TGTGCCAGCAGCGACACAAACCTAGCGCCACAAGAGACCCAGTACTTC
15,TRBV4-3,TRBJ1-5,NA,CASSQDRGLNQPQHF,TGCGCCAGCAGCCAAGATCGGGGACTCAATCAGCCCCAGCATTTT
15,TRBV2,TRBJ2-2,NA,CASSLYRVNTGELFF,TGTGCCAGCAGTCTTTACAGGGTGAACACCGGGGAGCTGTTTTTT
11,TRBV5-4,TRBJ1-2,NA,CASSFPGGYTF,TGTGCCAGCAGCTTTCCTGGCGGCTACACCTTC
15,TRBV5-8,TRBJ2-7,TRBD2,CASSSGLAGSREQYF,TGTGCCAGCAGCTCTGGACTAGCGGGATCAAGGGAGCAGTACTTC
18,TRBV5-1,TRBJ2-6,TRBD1,CASSPRDSPGSGANVLTF,TGCGCCAGCAGCCCGAGGGACAGTCCTGGTTCTGGGGCCAACGTCCTGACTTTC
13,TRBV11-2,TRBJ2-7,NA,CASSFRQSYEQYF,TGTGCCAGCAGCTTTCGACAGTCCTACGAGCAGTACTTC
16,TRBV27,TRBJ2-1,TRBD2,CASSSRSGSSYNEQFF,TGTGCCAGCAGTTCCCGAAGCGGGAGCTCCTACAATGAGCAGTTCTTC
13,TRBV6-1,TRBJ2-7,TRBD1,CASRGQETYEQYF,TGTGCCTCAAGAGGACAGGAAACCTACGAGCAGTACTTC
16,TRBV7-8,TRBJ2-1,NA,CASSWDRNPPYNEQFF,TGTGCCAGCAGCTGGGACCGAAATCCCCCTTACAATGAGCAGTTCTTC
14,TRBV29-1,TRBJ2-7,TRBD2,CSVEGLAGIYEQYF,TGCAGCGTTGAAGGTCTAGCGGGGATCTACGAGCAGTACTTC